What follows is one T cell receptor beta chain and its context. Antigen: not known. This record belongs to a study of T cell responses to AZD1222 COVID-19 vaccine. Background on the study: Second doses that came at about 4 or about 12 weeks were put together. Study-level points and caveats: Repertoire sampling happened only post peak T cell response. Clonal diversity may have been underestimated, and the donors were mostly white British, with more females than males.

Produced via immunoSEQ multiplex PCR; TCRdb's table is partial and in-frame only. The data hold 130,000 to 150,000 clones, with about nine tenths observed a single time. Germline V gene lookup returns CDR1 SGHTS and CDR2 YDEGEE. The ends were cut back, 4 bases at V and 0 bases at J, with 4 bases in the middle. The CDR3 sequence is 12 residues long. Sequenced here: peripheral blood, sampled on day 0 of AZD1222 vaccination. This chain uses TRBV5-8 with TRBJ1-1; D is ambiguous. The receptor's source is an adult in good health. The CDR3 loop is CASSILNTEAFF. Written as DNA, the CDR3 is TGTGCCAGCAGCATTCTGAACACTGAAGCTTTCTTT. Supplemented by reference TRBV5-8 and TRBJ1-1, the full variable domain reads EAGVTQSPTHLIKTRGQQATLRCSPISGHTSVYWYQQALGLGLQFLLWYDEGEERNRGNFPPRFSGRQFPNYSSELNVNALELEDSALYLCASSILNTEAFFGQGTRLTVV.